Presented here are 6 T cell receptor beta chains from one specimen sequenced in a study of OX40 agonist ivuxolimab in advanced cancers. Library construction relied on the immunoSEQ multiplex PCR assay. Imported from immuneACCESS, the table was reduced by TCRdb to in-frame sequences with V and J called. These copies leave out some clones; in studies compared against another copy, an unresolved V gene accounts for under half, and the cause of the remainder is not known. The sample includes approximately 91,000 clones, with around 87% observed a single time. 3.5% to 5.5% of the sample lies in the top ten. Sequencing used CD4+ or CD8+ T cells sorted from blood, obtained in a trial of the OX40 agonist ivuxolimab. These receptors were obtained from an adult with an advanced solid tumor such as melanoma, head and neck, liver or kidney cancer.

The chain has TRBV6-5 and TRBJ2-7; no firm D call. The CDR3 extends over 14 amino acids. With 0 bases removed from V and 1 base from J, the gap between germline ends came to 7 bases. Germline V CDR1 and CDR2: MNHEY, SVGAGI. The CDR3 sequence is CASSYSIRSYEQYV. The CDR3 nucleotides are TGTGCCAGCAGTTACTCAATCAGATCCTACGAGCAGTACGTC.

This chain links TRBV5-1 with TRBJ1-2; no firm D call. Deletions cut 0 bases from V and 6 bases from J, with 18 bases between. Germline CDR1 reads SGHRS; CDR2 reads YFSETQ. The CDR3 is 16 residues long. The CDR3 loop is CASSLVQVGNLDGYTF. CDR3 in DNA: TGCGCCAGCAGCTTGGTGCAGGTGGGGAATTTGGATGGCTACACCTTC.

The chain has TRBV6-5 and TRBJ2-7, with no clear D. The CDR3 extends over 14 amino acids. V dropped 6 bases and J dropped 0 bases, with 12 bases sitting between them. CDR1 is MNHEY and CDR2 is SVGAGI in the germline V gene. The CDR3 loop reads CASSRLHPSYEQYV. The DNA of the CDR3 is TGTGCCAGCAGCCGACTTCATCCCTCCTACGAGCAGTACGTC.

Written as DNA, the CDR3 is TGCGCCAGCAGCCAAGAGAGCGGGAACTACAATGAGCAGTTCTTC. This translates into CASSQESGNYNEQFF. This chain joins TRBV4-3 and TRBJ2-1; 7 nucleotides agree with TRBD2. The V segment lost 0 bases and the J segment 3 bases; nucleotides outside the gene matches: 2. Germline lookup yields CDR1 LGHNA and CDR2 YSLEER. The CDR3 has 15 residues.

J is TRBJ2-2 and V is TRBV30; no reliable D call. Germline CDR1 reads GTSNPN; CDR2 reads SVGIG (reference sequence). V lost 0 bases and J lost 4, with 9 bases in between. The CDR3 consists of 14 residues. CDR3 coding DNA: TGTGCCTGGAGTGTTGGGCTCCCCACCGGGGAGCTGTTTTTT. Encoded protein: CAWSVGLPTGELFF.

V is TRBV29-1 and J is TRBJ1-4; no firm D call. The CDR3 is made up of 13 amino acids. The ends were cut back, 7 bases at V and 7 bases at J, with 16 bases in the middle. The germline V gene encodes CDR1 SQVTM and CDR2 ANQGSEA. The CDR3 here is CSALKRETEKLFF. Here the CDR3 DNA reads TGCAGCGCCCTAAAGAGGGAAACTGAAAAACTGTTTTTT.